Shown below are 8 T cell receptor beta chains from a single sample sequenced in a study of shared clonotypes between healthy human individuals (dated by TCRdb to 2018 to 2020). Libraries were prepared through the immunoSEQ multiplex PCR assay. TCRdb's version of the immuneACCESS table is confined to in-frame rearrangements and falls short of the full clone set. An unresolved V gene accounts for under half of the shortfall where checked; the remainder is of unknown origin. A total of about 1.5 million clones appear in this sample, roughly 97% of them only once. Approximately 1.1% of the sample belongs to the ten largest clones. The specimen was naive CD4+ T cells sorted from blood. This sample's cell subset or site label indicates: CD45RA+ positively selected. The receptors originated from a man aged 25-40 years in good health.

The chain uses TRBV28 and TRBJ2-3; 8 bases match TRBD2. The CDR3 spans 16 residues. CDR1 and CDR2 (germline): MDHEN, SYDVKM. V gave up 9 bases and J gave up 4 bases; unmatched junction bases: 15. DNA for the CDR3: TGTGCCAGTCACGGGGGTGCGGGAGGTGGCCCAGATACGCAGTATTTT. Its translation: CASHGGAGGGPDTQYF.

This clone appeared a single time. V usage is TRBV11-2 and J usage is TRBJ1-1, with D possibly TRBD1 on 5 matching bases. Looked up from germline, CDR1 is SGHAT and CDR2 is FQNNGV. Trimming removed 5 bases from V and 8 bases from J, with 15 bases in between. The CDR3 totals 13 residues. DNA of the CDR3: TGTGCCAGCAGCCAGCCCCTATCAGGGGAAGCTTTCTTT. Translating gives CASSQPLSGEAFF. Filled out from reference TRBV11-2 and TRBJ1-1, the complete variable domain reads EAGVAQSPRYKIIEKRQSVAFWCNPISGHATLYWYQQILGQGPKLLIQFQNNGVVDDSQLPKDRFSAERLKGVDSTLKIQPAKLEDSAVYLCASSQPLSGEAFFGQGTRLTVV.

This chain joins TRBV23-1 and TRBJ2-1; D might be TRBD1 (6 bases). TRBV23-1 is an ORF for which the function is uncertain. The CDR3 consists of 17 residues. The germline V and J ends were trimmed by 0 bases and 1 base, with 13 bases remaining between them. The CDR3 sequence is CASSQSRSRGSYNEQFF. The CDR3, as DNA: TGCGCCAGCAGTCAATCGCGGAGCAGGGGTTCCTACAATGAGCAGTTCTTC.

V gene TRBV7-2 combines with J gene TRBJ1-2, with no clear D. The V end lost 5 bases, the J end lost 4 bases, and 11 bases lay between the germline ends. The CDR3 totals 13 residues. Germline-derived CDR1 and CDR2 are SGHTA and FQGNSA. This CDR3 reads CASSPREIYGYTF. DNA for the CDR3: TGTGCCAGCAGCCCCCGCGAGATCTATGGCTACACCTTC.

This rearrangement joins TRBV28 to TRBJ2-1; 7 bases line up with TRBD2. The CDR3 is 17 residues long. Trimming at V came to 2 bases and at J to 2 bases, leaving 9 bases not matched to a gene. Germline assignment: CDR1 MDHEN and CDR2 SYDVKM. CDR3 amino acids: CASSLKWSGGPYNEQFF. The CDR3 coding sequence is TGTGCCAGCAGTTTAAAATGGTCGGGAGGCCCCTACAATGAGCAGTTCTTC.

The V and J genes are TRBV7-8 and TRBJ2-1; 9 positions match TRBD2. The V segment lost 3 bases and the J segment 7 bases; nucleotides outside the gene matches: 13. The CDR3 runs to 17 residues. Per the germline V gene, CDR1 is SGHVS and CDR2 is FQNEAQ. The CDR3 is CASSFIIAGVGGNEQFF. The CDR3 DNA reads as TGTGCCAGCAGCTTTATAATAGCGGGAGTAGGGGGAAATGAGCAGTTCTTC.

V is TRBV15 and J is TRBJ1-1; unclear D gene. The length of the CDR3 is 15 residues. Per the germline V gene, CDR1 is LNHNV and CDR2 is YYDKDF (reference sequence). The V gene lost 0 bases and the J gene lost 0 bases, with 8 bases spanning the gap. The CDR3 sequence is CATSRDPGLNTEAFF. The CDR3 region has the DNA TGTGCCACCAGCAGAGACCCGGGGTTGAACACTGAAGCTTTCTTT.

The chain links TRBV7-2 to TRBJ2-2; 9 nucleotides agree with TRBD2. V gave up 4 bases and J gave up 6 bases; unmatched junction bases: 3. The CDR3 has 14 residues. Germline values: CDR1 SGHTA, CDR2 FQGNSA. In DNA form, the CDR3 reads TGTGCCAGCAGCTCCCTAGCGGGACCCGGGGAGCTGTTTTTT. Translated: CASSSLAGPGELFF.